Below, 19 T cell receptor beta chains from the same sample are listed, as sequenced in a study of CD8 T cells in ankylosing spondylitis. Their target antigens are unknown. Study-level points and caveats: A TCR beta motif made of roughly eight highly homologous variants seemed typical of ankylosing spondylitis blood.

A single record per CDR3 protein comes from TCRdb applying MiXCR to the 5' RACE reads. The sample lists 330,000 or so distinct CDR3 sequences; approximately 8.2% were seen once. Sequencing input: blood, either unsorted or a sorted T cell fraction (not recorded which). Receptors were obtained from a male donor with ankylosing spondylitis.

This chain connects TRBV20-1 to TRBJ1-5, with TRBD1 identical over 7 bases. Germline V CDR1 and CDR2: DFQATT, SNEGSKA (reference sequence). The J segment lost 9 bases and the V segment lost 3 bases, leaving 14 bases of the junction unmatched. The CDR3 has 15 amino acids. CDR3 coding DNA: TGCAGTGCTAGTGATCTGACAGGGACGAGGTGGCCCCAGCATTTT. It specifies CSASDLTGTRWPQHF.

In its sample, this clonotype was seen a few times. The V and J genes are TRBV7-2 and TRBJ2-5; D might be TRBD2 (5 bases). Trimming left V 3 bases short and J 5 bases short, with 13 bases between. The CDR3 consists of 14 residues. The germline gives CDR1 SGHTA, CDR2 FQGNSA. CDR3 region: CASSFLLVQETQYF. The CDR3 coding sequence is TGTGCCAGCAGCTTTCTACTAGTGCAGGAGACCCAGTACTTC.

This clonotype came up many times. V gene TRBV9 combines with J gene TRBJ1-6, with unresolved D. The CDR3 sequence is 15 residues long. Germline V gives CDR1 SGDLS, CDR2 YYNGEE. V was clipped by 4 bases and J by 4 bases, with 12 bases between them. In DNA, the CDR3 is TGTGCCAGCAGCTCTCCCGACGGGTATAATTCACCCCTCCACTTT. This sequence encodes CASSSPDGYNSPLHF.

The V call is TRBV12-3 or TRBV12-4, the J call TRBJ1-1; no firm D call. Trimming shortened V by 5 bases and J by 4 bases, and 11 bases separated the two germline ends. The CDR3 has 13 amino acids. CDR3 protein: CASSPGLITEAFF. Here the CDR3 DNA reads TGTGCCAGCAGTCCCGGTCTCATCACTGAAGCTTTCTTT.

The chain has TRBV18 and TRBJ2-1, with no clear D. The CDR3 length is 13 residues. The germline V gene has CDR1 KGHSH and CDR2 LQKENI. Trimming took off 6 bases at V and 5 bases at J, with 11 bases between the two ends. This CDR3 reads CASSPLGNNEQFF. CDR3 DNA sequence: TGTGCCAGCTCCCCTCTAGGTAACAATGAGCAGTTCTTC.

This clonotype was seen a few times. The chain joins TRBV2 to TRBJ2-5; 13 bases align to TRBD2. CDR1 SNHLY and CDR2 FYNNEI come from the germline V gene. V lost 10 bases to trimming and J lost 7 bases; unmatched junction nucleotides: 12. The CDR3 contains 15 residues. Written as DNA, the CDR3 is TGTGCCACCGAACTAGCGGGAGGGTCTAGCGGGACCCAGTACTTC. Its protein is CATELAGGSSGTQYF.

This clonotype was observed a handful of times. This sequence joins TRBV15 and TRBJ2-5; D gene unclear. The CDR3 consists of 15 residues. Trimming stripped 0 bases from V and 1 base from J, with 9 bases between. Germline V gene data show CDR1 as LNHNV and CDR2 as YYDKDF (reference sequence). The CDR3: CATSRDFATQETQYF. CDR3 nucleotide sequence: TGTGCCACCAGCAGAGATTTTGCCACCCAAGAGACCCAGTACTTC.

The chain has TRBV25-1 and TRBJ2-5; D is unresolved. Per germline, CDR1 MGHDK and CDR2 SYGVNS. The CDR3 covers 16 residues. With 3 bases removed from V and 0 bases from J, the gap between germline ends came to 14 bases. For the CDR3, the DNA is TGTGCCAGCAGTGATCTCGGCCACAGAGACCAAGAGACCCAGTACTTC. Its translation: CASSDLGHRDQETQYF.

This clonotype was seen only a few times. Written as DNA, the CDR3 is TGTGCCACCAGTGTAGGACAGTACTATGGCTACACCTTC. Translated: CATSVGQYYGYTF. V gene TRBV24-1 combines with J gene TRBJ1-2; D is possibly TRBD1 (6 bases). V lost 5 bases to trimming and J lost 3 bases, with 9 bases between them. Germline V CDR1 and CDR2: KGHDR, SFDVKD. The CDR3 has 13 residues.

This chain connects TRBV20-1 to TRBJ2-1; 9 nucleotides line up with TRBD1. V gave up 1 base and J gave up 8 bases; unmatched junction bases: 12. CDR3 length: 16 amino acids. Germline CDR1 and CDR2: DFQATT and SNEGSKA (reference sequence). The CDR3 DNA reads as TGCAGTGCTAGAGCACTTACCGGGACAGGGATGGATGAGCAGTTCTTC. Translated: CSARALTGTGMDEQFF.

This clonotype has just a few counts. The chain carries TRBV15 and TRBJ2-1, with D unresolved. This CDR3 has 11 amino acids. Germline values: CDR1 LNHNV, CDR2 YYDKDF (reference sequence). The ends were cut back, 0 bases at V and 13 bases at J, with 7 bases in the middle. For the CDR3, the DNA is TGTGCCACCAGCAGAGATGGGTCACAGTTCTTC. It specifies CATSRDGSQFF.

The rearrangement uses TRBV19 and TRBJ2-1, with D possibly being TRBD1 (6 bases). V lost 2 bases and J lost 10, with 9 bases in between. The CDR3 runs 12 residues. CDR1 and CDR2 (germline): LNHDA, SQIVND (reference sequence). The chain's CDR3 is CASSIQGREQFF. The CDR3, as DNA: TGTGCCAGTAGTATACAGGGGCGGGAGCAGTTCTTC.

This clonotype has ten or more counts. J is TRBJ1-5 and V is TRBV12-3 or TRBV12-4; the D is unclear. Deletions cut 8 bases from V and 4 bases from J, with 9 bases between. The CDR3 sequence is 12 residues long. This CDR3 reads CASRADNQPQHF. CDR3 nucleotides: TGTGCCAGCCGGGCCGATAATCAGCCCCAGCATTTT.

V and J are TRBV7-3 and TRBJ2-2, with 7 positions matching TRBD2. After removal of 1 base from V and 7 bases from J, the junction contained 3 bases not matched to a gene. Germline CDR1 SGHTA, CDR2 FQGTGA. The CDR3 is made up of 14 amino acids. This chain's CDR3 is CASSLMPGGGELFF. The CDR3 DNA is TGTGCCAGCAGCTTAATGCCGGGAGGCGGGGAGCTGTTTTTT.

The chain employs TRBV5-1 and TRBJ2-1, with 8 bases lining up with TRBD2. CDR3 length: 16 amino acids. V shed 4 bases and J 3 bases; nucleotides not matched to a gene: 9. The germline V gene encodes CDR1 SGHRS and CDR2 YFSETQ. CDR3 in amino acids: CASSPPLSGIYNEQFF. For the CDR3, the DNA is TGCGCCAGCAGCCCCCCCCTTAGCGGGATCTACAATGAGCAGTTCTTC.

The chain links TRBV29-1 to TRBJ2-6; TRBD1 is a possible D gene (6 bases). The germline V gene has CDR1 SQVTM and CDR2 ANQGSEA. V gave up 7 bases and J gave up 4 bases, with 14 bases separating them. This CDR3 region has 14 residues. The CDR3 DNA reads TGCAGCGGGGGGCCCTCTCGGGGGGCCAACGTCCTGACTTTC. This translates into CSGGPSRGANVLTF.

This clonotype was counted only a few times. The rearrangement links TRBV5-1 to TRBJ2-7; TRBD1 aligns across 8 bases. Germline CDR1 and CDR2: SGHRS and YFSETQ. This CDR3 has 18 residues. The V and J ends lost 3 bases and 7 bases, in that order; junction bases with no gene match: 21. In nucleotides, the CDR3 is TGCGCCAGCAGCTACCCCGGGACAGGCCCTCAATGGGATGAGGAGCAGTACTTC. Amino acid sequence: CASSYPGTGPQWDEEQYF. The full variable domain, rest sourced from reference TRBV5-1 and TRBJ2-7, is KAGVTQTPRYLIKTRGQQVTLSCSPISGHRSVSWYQQTPGQGLQFLFEYFSETQRNKGNFPGRFSGRQFSNSRSEMNVSTLELGDSALYLCASSYPGTGPQWDEEQYFGPGTRLTVT.

The sample holds a few counts of this clonotype. The chain couples TRBV12-3 or TRBV12-4 to TRBJ2-5; D unresolved. This CDR3 is 15 amino acids long. Trimming stripped 5 bases from V and 5 bases from J, with 18 bases between. The CDR3 nucleotides are TGTGCCAGCAGTCTATTAGGCTCAGGATTGGAGACCCAGTACTTC. Its protein product is CASSLLGSGLETQYF.

This clonotype was seen ten or more times. The V and J genes are TRBV2 and TRBJ2-7; unclear D gene. Per germline, CDR1 SNHLY and CDR2 FYNNEI. The CDR3 sequence is 13 residues long. Trimming pared 8 bases from V and 0 bases from J, leaving 11 bases between. The CDR3 is CASAVLRSYEQYF. The DNA of the CDR3 is TGTGCCAGCGCCGTACTACGCTCCTACGAGCAGTACTTC.